One T cell receptor beta chain is described in this entry. This sample stems from a study of blood T cell repertoires in COVID-19. About the research overall: Samples came from the United States, Italy and Spain, spanning acute and convalescent COVID-19. From T cells, B-cell-depleted T cells, or PBMCs came the material, which was cDNA or gDNA.

The CDR3 totals 12 residues. V lost 5 bases and J lost 2, with 7 bases in between. CDR1 and CDR2 from the germline V gene are SEHNR and FQNEAQ (reference sequence). Clones were sequenced by immunoSEQ multiplex PCR, and TCRdb holds only the in-frame ones, with some missing. The sample carries 50,000 to 75,000 clones, about 70% recorded once. Sample: peripheral blood. The clonotype was recovered from a woman aged 45-59 years with active or convalescent COVID-19. The chain joins TRBV7-9 to TRBJ2-7, with D tentatively TRBD1 (5 bases). The CDR3 loop reads CASSVTAYEQYF. The CDR3 nucleotides are TGTGCCAGCAGCGTGACAGCCTACGAGCAGTACTTC.